This T cell receptor beta chain derives from a study of CD8+CD57+ T cells in acquired aplastic anemia. Turning to the study itself: Recorded DNA amounts for sorted CD4+ and CD8+ cells had an average of approximately 3 ug. General study results and limits: Any difference that existed in CD8+ Simpson's diversity between patients and controls was not significant. Roughly 27 shared CD8+ CDR3s appeared highly expressed within patients' immunodominant clones.

This CDR3 contains 15 residues. V lost 1 base and J 8 bases, leaving 17 bases between the germline ends. Germline CDR1 and CDR2: SGHVS and FNYEAQ. Genomic DNA constituted the template upon which TCR beta VDJ and CDR3 profiling was performed. TCRdb passed the reads through MiXCR, listing each CDR3 protein once. The sample records about 160,000 distinct CDR3 sequences, 60% to 80% being singletons. With regard to this clonotype: Its antigen remains unidentified.

For sequencing, patients were chosen who had shown expansion of CD8+CD57+ cells by flow cytometry. The blood sampling took place in patients who had so far received no therapy. This chain uses TRBV7-6 with TRBJ1-2, with a tentative D call TRBD1 (6 bases). Sequenced sample: sorted CD4+, CD8+, or CD8+CD57+ T cells (not recorded which) from PBMCs. This TCR was sampled from a human donor with aplastic anemia. The CDR3 coding sequence is TGTGCCAGCAGCTTAGAGTCACGGGGGGCGGGCGGCTACACCTTC. Protein sequence: CASSLESRGAGGYTF.